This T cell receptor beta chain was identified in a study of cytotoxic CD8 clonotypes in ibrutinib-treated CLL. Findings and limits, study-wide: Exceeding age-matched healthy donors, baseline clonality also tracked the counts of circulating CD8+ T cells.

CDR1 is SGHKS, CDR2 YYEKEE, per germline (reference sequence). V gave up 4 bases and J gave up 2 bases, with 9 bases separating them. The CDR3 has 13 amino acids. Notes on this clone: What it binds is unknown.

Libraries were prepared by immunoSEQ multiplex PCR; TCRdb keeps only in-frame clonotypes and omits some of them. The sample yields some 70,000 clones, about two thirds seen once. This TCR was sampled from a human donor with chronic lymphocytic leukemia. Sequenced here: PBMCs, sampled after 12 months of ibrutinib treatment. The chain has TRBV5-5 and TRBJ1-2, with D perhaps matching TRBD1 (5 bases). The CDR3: CASSARQNYGYTF. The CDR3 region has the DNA TGTGCCAGCAGCGCAAGACAGAACTATGGCTACACCTTC.